These 14 T cell receptor beta chains were all obtained from the same sample, sequenced in a study of cytomegalovirus exposure and HLA in healthy donors. Clones were read by immunoSEQ multiplex PCR, and TCRdb kept only the in-frame ones, dropping some. The sample holds 190,000 or so clones, around 83% seen once. The sequenced sample was PBMCs. These receptors were taken from a woman aged 25-40 years in good health and CMV-seropositive.

The chain links TRBV28 to TRBJ2-7, with D tentatively TRBD1 (6 bases). Germline V gene data show CDR1 as MDHEN and CDR2 as SYDVKM. Trimming took off 5 bases at V and 2 bases at J, with 10 bases between the two ends. The CDR3 is made up of 13 amino acids. The CDR3 reads CASSPGQTYEQYF. In nucleotides, the CDR3 is TGTGCCAGCAGTCCTGGACAGACCTACGAGCAGTACTTC.

This clone was detected only once. This chain joins TRBV11-1 and TRBJ2-1; D remains ambiguous. The V and J ends lost 5 bases and 0 bases respectively, with 11 bases between them. Germline CDR1 and CDR2: SGHAT and FQDESV (reference sequence). The CDR3 extends over 15 amino acids. The CDR3: CASSIYRSSYNEQFF. CDR3 in DNA: TGTGCCAGCAGCATATACCGGAGCTCCTACAATGAGCAGTTCTTC.

A few counts support this clone. The chain combines TRBV14 with TRBJ2-7; tentative D call: TRBD1 (6 bases). Germline V gene data show CDR1 as SGHDN and CDR2 as FVKESK. V was cut by 4 bases and J by 2 bases, with 9 bases left in between. This CDR3 spans 13 amino acids. The CDR3 sequence is CASSLDSPYEQYF. As DNA, the CDR3 is TGTGCCAGCAGCCTGGACAGTCCCTACGAGCAGTACTTC.

The genes are TRBV2 and TRBJ2-1; D might be TRBD1 (6 bases). Germline CDR1 SNHLY, CDR2 FYNNEI. Trimming left V 5 bases short and J 7 bases short, with 18 bases between. CDR3 length: 15 residues. The CDR3 DNA follows: TGTGCCAGCAGTCCCGGGACACTGGGGTCGAATGAGCAGTTCTTC. It codes for CASSPGTLGSNEQFF.

This clone was detected only a few times. This chain links TRBV29-1 with TRBJ1-1, with D possibly being TRBD1 (6 bases). This CDR3 has 13 residues. V gave up 3 bases and J gave up 11 bases, with 19 bases separating them. CDR1 is SQVTM, CDR2 ANQGSEA, per germline. DNA for the CDR3: TGCAGCGTTGACGCGACAGGCTCGGGGGGGGCTTTCTTT. Translated: CSVDATGSGGAFF.

This clone was seen only once. The rearrangement links TRBV4-2 to TRBJ2-5, with TRBD2 as a possible D gene (6 bases). The CDR3 sequence is 15 residues long. V was cut by 4 bases and J by 5 bases, with 17 bases left in between. Germline CDR1 reads LGHNA; CDR2 reads YNFKEQ. In DNA form, the CDR3 reads TGTGCCAGCAGCCCTTCGACTAGTGATTATGAGACCCAGTACTTC. It yields the protein CASSPSTSDYETQYF.

J is TRBJ2-1 and V is TRBV11-3, with TRBD2 matching 13 bases. Germline CDR1 reads SGHNT; CDR2 reads YENEEA. This CDR3 contains 16 residues. V lost 1 base and J lost 4; bases outside the gene matches: 1. This CDR3 reads CASSLGGLAGYNEQFF. The CDR3 DNA is TGTGCCAGCAGCTTAGGGGGACTAGCGGGATACAATGAGCAGTTCTTC.

The chain joins TRBV28 to TRBJ2-1; D gene uncertain. The CDR3 is 13 residues long. The ends were cut back, 7 bases at V and 3 bases at J, with 10 bases in the middle. Per germline, CDR1 MDHEN and CDR2 SYDVKM. CDR3 region: CASINGFYNEQFF. The CDR3 coding sequence is TGTGCCAGCATCAACGGTTTCTACAATGAGCAGTTCTTC. The entire variable domain, with the rest obtained from reference TRBV28 and TRBJ2-1, is as follows: DVKVTQSSRYLVKRTGEKVFLECVQDMDHENMFWYRQDPGLGLRLIYFSYDVKMKEKGDIPEGYSVSREKKERFSLILESASTNQTSMYLCASINGFYNEQFFGPGTRLTVL.

This chain connects TRBV9 to TRBJ2-3; TRBD2 matches 12 bases. Germline V gives CDR1 SGDLS, CDR2 YYNGEE. Losses at the gene ends were 2 bases for V and 2 bases for J; bases not matched to a gene: 3. This CDR3 has 16 residues. Here the CDR3 reads CASSVGLAGLTDTQYF. Written as DNA, the CDR3 is TGTGCCAGCAGCGTCGGACTAGCGGGACTCACAGATACGCAGTATTTT.

This chain connects TRBV18 to TRBJ1-5, with TRBD1 matching over 7 bases. CDR1 is KGHSH, CDR2 LQKENI, per germline. This CDR3 is 16 amino acids long. Trimming removed 5 bases from V and 6 bases from J; junction bases left unmatched: 13. Written as DNA, the CDR3 is TGTGCCAGCTCATCTCTAACACAGGGGTTCCGTCAGCCCCAGCATTTT. This translates into CASSSLTQGFRQPQHF.

The chain joins TRBV28 to TRBJ2-1; a weak D match, TRBD2 (5 bases). CDR1 and CDR2 from the germline V gene are MDHEN and SYDVKM. The V end was cut by 3 bases, the J end by 2 bases, with 8 bases between. The CDR3 consists of 14 residues. CDR3 sequence reads: CASSFPGTYNEQFF. As DNA, the CDR3 is TGTGCCAGCAGTTTCCCGGGGACCTACAATGAGCAGTTCTTC.

The CDR3 sequence: CASSMATSGSLSEQFF. The CDR3 DNA reads as TGTGCCAGTAGTATGGCGACTAGCGGGAGTCTTAGTGAGCAGTTCTTC. V is TRBV19 and J is TRBJ2-1; 12 bases fit TRBD2. CDR3 length: 16 amino acids. Trimming removed 3 bases from V and 9 bases from J; junction bases left unmatched: 9. Germline CDR1 and CDR2: LNHDA and SQIVND (reference sequence).

The rearrangement uses TRBV5-1 and TRBJ2-6; 7 nucleotides align to TRBD1. V shed 4 bases, J shed 3 bases, and the junction held 4 bases outside the gene matches. The CDR3 sequence is 15 residues long. The V gene's germline CDR1 is SGHRS and CDR2 YFSETQ. Here the CDR3 DNA reads TGCGCCAGCAGCATAACAGGGGATGGGGCCAACGTCCTGACTTTC. It yields the protein CASSITGDGANVLTF.

DNA for the CDR3: TGTGCCAGTAAAGTACAGGGCGTCACTGAAGCTTTCTTT. This codes for CASKVQGVTEAFF. J is TRBJ1-1 and V is TRBV19; weak D call: TRBD1 (6 bases). The germline V gene encodes CDR1 LNHDA and CDR2 SQIVND (reference sequence). Trimming took off 7 bases at V and 4 bases at J, with 13 bases between the two ends. The CDR3 sequence is 13 residues long.